This entry lists 16 T cell receptor beta chains sequenced from one sample in a study of metastatic and nonmetastatic thyroid tumors. Before thyroid surgery, none of the patients had received any treatment. Using MiXCR, TCRdb reanalyzed the PCR reads. The sample has fewer than 35,000 clones, roughly a sixth seen once; the top ten hold around 12%. Sequenced material: blood. The receptors shown here come from a male donor with papillary thyroid cancer or a benign thyroid nodule (not recorded which). Some clones in this sample may be carry-over from other donors' samples.

This clone is termed medium-sized. The gene calls are TRBV28 and TRBJ2-7, with 12 bases aligning to TRBD1. CDR3 size: 15 residues. Trimming took 6 bases from V and 1 from J; bases not matched to a gene: 4. Germline CDR1 is MDHEN and CDR2 is SYDVKM. The CDR3 here is CASSGGQGASYEQYF. The CDR3 bases are TGTGCCAGCAGCGGGGGACAGGGGGCTTCCTACGAGCAGTACTTC.

There are many counts of this clone. This may stem from a read error, because a much larger clone lies one nucleotide away. The sample carries other DNA sequences with the same CDR3. This sequence joins TRBV24-1 and TRBJ2-3, with D possibly matching TRBD2 (6 bases). The CDR3 length is 14 residues. In germline, CDR1 is KGHDR, CDR2 SFDVKD. The V gene lost 5 bases and the J gene lost 5 bases, with 13 bases spanning the gap. The CDR3 protein is CATSGLIAEDTQYF. The CDR3 DNA reads TGTGCCACCAGTGGGCTGATAGCGGAAGATACGCAGTATTTT.

V gene TRBV9 combines with J gene TRBJ2-7; D gene unclear. V gave up 0 bases and J gave up 2 bases, with 6 bases separating them. The germline gives CDR1 SGDLS, CDR2 YYNGEE. The CDR3 totals 13 residues. The CDR3 DNA is TGTGCCAGCAGCGTAGGGGTAACCTACGAGCAGTACTTC. Translated: CASSVGVTYEQYF.

J is TRBJ2-3 and V is TRBV7-1; TRBD2 matches 7 bases. TRBV7-1 is assigned to the ORF class and has an uncertain function. The V gene end was trimmed by 11 bases and the J gene end by 7 bases; junction bases not matched to a gene: 15. The CDR3 is made up of 14 amino acids. CDR3 amino acids: CAWGGRVGINTQYF. The CDR3 DNA follows: TGTGCCTGGGGGGGGAGGGTCGGAATCAATACGCAGTATTTT.

This clone has only a few counts. This chain uses TRBV28 with TRBJ2-3; D is ambiguous. Germline values: CDR1 MDHEN, CDR2 SYDVKM. CDR3 size: 11 residues. V was trimmed by 5 bases and J by 7 bases, leaving 7 bases between them. For the CDR3, the DNA is TGTGCCAGCAGTCGCGGCTATACGCAGTATTTT. This gives the protein CASSRGYTQYF.

This clone was detected many times. As DNA, the CDR3 is TGTGCCAGCAGCTCTAGCGGGAGGCTAGTTGAGACCCAGTACTTC. This sequence encodes CASSSSGRLVETQYF. The chain couples TRBV28 to TRBJ2-5; 11 bases match TRBD2. The length of the CDR3 is 15 residues. J was trimmed by 5 bases and V by 6 bases; bases with no gene match: 8. Germline CDR1 and CDR2: MDHEN and SYDVKM.

This clone is deemed medium-sized. The chain joins TRBV25-1 to TRBJ2-7; 8 nucleotides agree with TRBD2. V was clipped by 3 bases and J by 0 bases; unmatched bases: 4. This CDR3 is built from 15 residues. Germline V gene data show CDR1 as MGHDK and CDR2 as SYGVNS. This CDR3 reads CASSEGSGTSYEQYF. The CDR3 nucleotides are TGTGCCAGCAGTGAGGGTAGCGGGACCTCCTACGAGCAGTACTTC.

This clone showed up just a few times. V usage is TRBV6-1 and J usage is TRBJ1-1; possibly TRBD1 for D (5 bases). V was pared by 3 bases and J by 1 base, with 6 bases between. CDR3 length equals 13 residues. Germline V CDR1 and CDR2: MNHNS, SASEGT. CDR3 coding DNA: TGTGCCAGCAGTGAGGGGGAGAACACTGAAGCTTTCTTT. It yields the protein CASSEGENTEAFF.

This clone is medium-sized in the sample. This chain joins TRBV6-1 and TRBJ1-3; a weak D match, TRBD1 (6 bases). V was shortened by 6 bases and J by 3 bases, with 15 bases between the two germline ends. CDR3 length equals 15 residues. Germline V lookup: CDR1 MNHNS, CDR2 SASEGT. CDR3 protein: CASRQGTTGGNTIYF. In nucleotides, the CDR3 is TGTGCCAGCAGACAAGGGACAACGGGTGGAAACACCATATATTTT.

The genes are TRBV27 and TRBJ2-2; D is possibly TRBD2 (5 bases). Germline V lookup: CDR1 MNHEY, CDR2 SMNVEV (reference sequence). Between the trimmed V and J ends, which lost 5 bases and 5 bases, there was a span of 12 bases. The CDR3 length is 14 residues. The CDR3 nucleotides read TGTGCCAGCAGTCCGCGTGGGGAGACCGGGGAGCTGTTTTTT. It specifies CASSPRGETGELFF.

There are many counts of this clone. The genes are TRBV28 and TRBJ1-2; D is unresolved. CDR1 and CDR2 from the germline V gene are MDHEN and SYDVKM. The CDR3 has 12 residues. V lost 4 bases and J 7 bases, leaving 10 bases between the germline ends. CDR3 sequence (DNA): TGTGCCAGCAGTTCCGTATTAGTTGGCTACACCTTC. Its translation is CASSSVLVGYTF.

This clone was detected ten times or more. The chain employs TRBV5-1 and TRBJ1-1; D ambiguous. Germline V gene lookup returns CDR1 SGHRS and CDR2 YFSETQ. The CDR3 is 14 residues long. Trimming shortened V by 3 bases and J by 0 bases, and 9 bases separated the two germline ends. CDR3 loop: CASSSGLLNTEAFF. The CDR3 coding sequence is TGCGCCAGCAGCTCCGGGCTTCTGAACACTGAAGCTTTCTTT.

The chain has TRBV6-2 or TRBV6-3 and TRBJ2-5; weak D call: TRBD2 (7 bases). Germline V gene sequence: CDR1 MNHEY, CDR2 SVGEGT. The CDR3 runs to 15 residues. V lost 4 bases to trimming and J lost 5 bases, with 17 bases between them. CDR3 DNA: TGTGCCAGCAGTTCTCGCCGGGGGGCGGGGGAGACCCAGTACTTC. Its protein is CASSSRRGAGETQYF.

This clone was counted many times. The V call is TRBV7-9, the J call TRBJ2-7, with D tentatively TRBD1 or TRBD2 (5 bases each). The ends were cut back, 2 bases at V and 7 bases at J, with 12 bases in the middle. This CDR3 contains 13 residues. CDR1 is SEHNR and CDR2 is FQNEAQ in the germline V gene (reference sequence). CDR3 protein: CASSLSGANEQYF. The CDR3 nucleotides read TGTGCCAGCAGCTTATCCGGGGCGAATGAGCAGTACTTC.

This clone is medium-sized in the sample. The rearrangement joins TRBV6-5 to TRBJ1-6; the match to TRBD1 covers 11 bases. The CDR3 is 18 residues long. After removal of 0 bases from V and 9 bases from J, the junction contained 10 bases not matched to a gene. Germline values: CDR1 MNHEY, CDR2 SVGAGI. DNA of the CDR3: TGTGCCAGCAGTTACTCGATAGCGCCGGGACAGGGGGGTTCACCCCTCCACTTT. Translation gives CASSYSIAPGQGGSPLHF.

This clone was counted at least ten times. The chain carries TRBV19 and TRBJ1-5; D gene uncertain. The CDR3 totals 13 residues. V was pared by 5 bases and J by 4 bases, with 9 bases between. CDR1 is LNHDA, CDR2 SQIVND, per germline (reference sequence). The CDR3 sequence is CASSWGTNQPQHF. The CDR3 nucleotides read TGTGCCAGTAGTTGGGGAACTAATCAGCCCCAGCATTTT.